Below, one TCR beta chain is given with its context. No antigen is known for it. Libraries were prepared by immunoSEQ multiplex PCR; TCRdb keeps only in-frame clonotypes and omits some of them. The top ten clones hold about 15% of a sample with over 60,000 clones, 94% of them seen once. This sample is part of a study of OX40 agonist ivuxolimab in advanced cancers. Study-level background: The drug used for patients, ivuxolimab, was an agonistic anti-OX40 (CD134) antibody. Dose-escalation cases comprised hepatocellular carcinoma, melanoma, renal cell or head and neck cancer.

Per germline, CDR1 LNHDA and CDR2 SQIVND (reference sequence). The CDR3 extends over 13 amino acids. With 1 base removed from V and 6 bases from J, the gap between germline ends came to 9 bases. Study outcomes and limitations: CD8+ T cells were the subset that, on average, had more expanded clones than CD4+.

The sequences come from CD4+ or CD8+ T cells sorted from blood, collected in a trial of the OX40 agonist ivuxolimab. This clonotype was obtained from an adult with an advanced solid tumor such as melanoma, head and neck, liver or kidney cancer. This chain uses TRBV19 with TRBJ1-1; D not certain. The CDR3 coding sequence is TGTGCCAGTAGTATAGCTCGAGACGCTGAAGCTTTCTTT. Protein product: CASSIARDAEAFF.